These 20 T cell receptor beta chains share one sample of origin, sequenced in a study of blood T cell repertoires in COVID-19. Clones were sequenced by immunoSEQ multiplex PCR, and TCRdb holds only the in-frame ones, with some missing. The sample yields about 500,000 clones, approximately 86% seen once. The sequenced sample consisted of PBMCs or T cells enriched from blood (not recorded which). The receptors shown here come from a woman aged 18-30 years who had recovered from COVID-19.

The V and J genes are TRBV27 and TRBJ1-2, with 7 bases identical to TRBD1. J lost 4 bases, V lost 3 bases, and 8 bases had no gene match. The CDR3 contains 15 residues. Germline CDR1 reads MNHEY; CDR2 reads SMNVEV (reference sequence). The CDR3: CASSFQGGAGYGYTF. DNA for the CDR3: TGTGCCAGCAGTTTTCAAGGGGGCGCCGGCTATGGCTACACCTTC.

The chain carries TRBV19 and TRBJ2-6; TRBD1 matches 8 bases. CDR3 length: 18 amino acids. After removal of 3 bases from V and 2 bases from J, the junction contained 9 bases not matched to a gene. Germline V lookup: CDR1 LNHDA, CDR2 SQIVND (reference sequence). CDR3 nucleotide sequence: TGTGCCAGTAGTATCCGCCAGGGGGCAATAACTGGGGCCAACGTCCTGACTTTC. This sequence encodes CASSIRQGAITGANVLTF.

The V call is TRBV29-1, the J call TRBJ1-1; possible D gene TRBD1, 5 bases. Per germline, CDR1 SQVTM and CDR2 ANQGSEA. The CDR3 sequence is 14 residues long. With 6 bases removed from V and 2 bases from J, the gap between germline ends came to 16 bases. CDR3 in amino acids: CSVTEGELNTEAFF. The CDR3 DNA reads TGCAGCGTGACTGAAGGGGAACTAAACACTGAAGCTTTCTTT. The full variable domain, in which reference TRBV29-1 and TRBJ1-1 provide the parts outside the CDR3, is SAVISQKPSRDICQRGTSLTIQCQVDSQVTMMFWYRQQPGQSLTLIATANQGSEATYESGFVIDKFPISRPNLTFSTLTVSNMSPEDSSIYLCSVTEGELNTEAFFGQGTRLTVV.

The rearrangement joins TRBV18 to TRBJ2-1; D is possibly TRBD2 (5 bases). CDR1 and CDR2 from the germline V gene are KGHSH and LQKENI. V was shortened by 6 bases and J by 9 bases, with 21 bases between the two germline ends. The CDR3 spans 15 residues. CDR3 loop: CASSLTRVGIREQFF. The CDR3 DNA follows: TGTGCCAGCTCCTTAACTCGGGTCGGGATTCGTGAGCAGTTCTTC.

V usage is TRBV30 and J usage is TRBJ1-6; 8 nucleotides agree with TRBD1. The CDR3 consists of 19 residues. Trimming cost V 4 bases and J 5 bases; bases outside gene matches: 19. Germline assignment: CDR1 GTSNPN and CDR2 SVGIG (reference sequence). DNA of the CDR3: TGTGCCTGGACCCGATTCGTGACAGGGGCAATCGTGGATAATTCACCCCTCCACTTT. Its protein is CAWTRFVTGAIVDNSPLHF.

This clone was counted only a few times. The chain uses TRBV27 and TRBJ1-3; 11 positions match TRBD1. V lost 6 bases and J lost 3; bases outside the gene matches: 4. The CDR3 extends over 15 amino acids. The V gene's germline CDR1 is MNHEY and CDR2 SMNVEV (reference sequence). The CDR3 bases are TGTGCCAGCAGCCCGGGGACAGGGGGTGGAAACACCATATATTTT. Its translation is CASSPGTGGGNTIYF.

V usage is TRBV5-4 and J usage is TRBJ2-7, with 9 positions matching TRBD1. The CDR3 has 15 amino acids. The V gene's germline CDR1 is SGHNT and CDR2 YYREEE (reference sequence). Germline trimming cut 1 base from V and 5 bases from J; bases unmatched to any gene: 7. CDR3 sequence (DNA): TGTGCCAGCAGCTTGCAGGACAGGGGAAACCACGAGCAGTACTTC. It translates to CASSLQDRGNHEQYF.

This clone showed up just once. This chain connects TRBV30 to TRBJ1-2; D unresolved. The CDR3 consists of 11 residues. Trimming removed 0 bases at V and 9 bases at J, with 8 bases between. Looked up from germline, CDR1 is GTSNPN and CDR2 is SVGIG (reference sequence). The CDR3 region is CAWSVSGRYTF. The CDR3 region has the DNA TGTGCCTGGAGTGTAAGTGGGCGCTACACCTTC.

The genes are TRBV7-9 and TRBJ1-1, with D perhaps TRBD1 (6 bases). The CDR3 sequence is 13 residues long. Trimming took 4 bases from V and 2 from J, leaving 8 bases between them. Looked up from germline, CDR1 is SEHNR and CDR2 is FQNEAQ (reference sequence). This chain's CDR3 is CASSWTVNTEAFF. In DNA, the CDR3 is TGTGCCAGCAGCTGGACAGTTAACACTGAAGCTTTCTTT.

The CDR3 reads CASSPLPGQGNTEAFF. The CDR3 region has the DNA TGCGCCAGCAGCCCGCTACCGGGACAGGGGAACACTGAAGCTTTCTTT. The gene calls are TRBV5-1 and TRBJ1-1; 9 positions agree with TRBD1. Germline lookup yields CDR1 SGHRS and CDR2 YFSETQ. CDR3 length: 16 amino acids. The V gene end was trimmed by 4 bases and the J gene end by 1 base; junction bases not matched to a gene: 8.

The rearrangement joins TRBV12-5 to TRBJ2-1; 11 bases fit TRBD2. V lost 0 bases, J lost 0 bases, and 7 bases stayed unmatched. Looked up from germline, CDR1 is LGHNT and CDR2 is FRNRAP. The CDR3 length is 19 residues. CDR3 nucleotides: TGTGCTAGTGGTTTGGTACTAGCGGGGGCCCCGAGCTCCTACAATGAGCAGTTCTTC. Amino acids: CASGLVLAGAPSSYNEQFF.

The chain carries TRBV5-6 and TRBJ1-2, with D possibly being TRBD1 (6 bases). The germline V and J ends were trimmed by 3 bases and 6 bases, with 12 bases remaining between them. The CDR3 length is 13 residues. Germline values: CDR1 SGHDT, CDR2 YYEEEE. The CDR3 sequence: CASSSRQGNGYTF. The CDR3 coding sequence is TGTGCCAGCAGCTCCCGCCAGGGGAATGGCTACACCTTC.

V usage is TRBV2 and J usage is TRBJ1-6; 7 bases map to TRBD1. CDR1 and CDR2 (germline): SNHLY, FYNNEI. The CDR3 loop spans 16 amino acids. Unmatched junction bases numbered 10, after V lost 6 bases and J lost 5 bases. The CDR3 bases are TGTGCCAGCAGCCTCCGAACGGGACAGAATAATTCACCCCTCCACTTT. Protein: CASSLRTGQNNSPLHF.

The CDR3 sequence: CASSYGTGYEPQHF. The CDR3 DNA is TGCGCCAGCAGCTACGGGACAGGGTATGAGCCCCAGCATTTT. The chain recombines TRBV5-1 with TRBJ1-5, with 9 bases fitting TRBD1. The CDR3 runs to 14 residues. V was clipped by 3 bases and J by 8 bases; unmatched bases: 6. CDR1 and CDR2 (germline): SGHRS, YFSETQ.

The gene calls are TRBV30 and TRBJ1-1, with 7 bases lining up with TRBD1. The V gene end was trimmed by 5 bases and the J gene end by 11 bases; junction bases not matched to a gene: 14. The CDR3 consists of 13 residues. Looked up from germline, CDR1 is GTSNPN and CDR2 is SVGIG (reference sequence). For the CDR3, the DNA is TGTGCCTGGTCACTCCGACAGGGTGAGTCGGCTTTCTTT. Protein product: CAWSLRQGESAFF.

The V and J genes are TRBV19 and TRBJ2-6, with D possibly TRBD2 on 6 matching bases. Germline CDR1 is LNHDA and CDR2 is SQIVND (reference sequence). V lost 7 bases to trimming and J lost 0 bases, with 10 bases between them. The CDR3 consists of 15 residues. Here the CDR3 reads CASTGRDSGANVLTF. For the CDR3, the DNA is TGTGCCAGTACCGGGCGGGACTCTGGGGCCAACGTCCTGACTTTC.

V is TRBV28 and J is TRBJ1-6; TRBD1 might be the D (5 bases). Germline values: CDR1 MDHEN, CDR2 SYDVKM. V lost 6 bases to trimming and J lost 6 bases, with 15 bases between them. The CDR3 has 15 residues. This CDR3 reads CASRPRTGGNSPLHF. CDR3 sequence (DNA): TGTGCCAGCAGGCCGAGGACCGGGGGTAATTCACCCCTCCACTTT.

V is TRBV6-1 and J is TRBJ1-4; 9 nucleotides match TRBD1. Germline lookup yields CDR1 MNHNS and CDR2 SASEGT. J lost 8 bases, V lost 2 bases, and 3 bases had no gene match. The CDR3 extends over 14 amino acids. CDR3 region: CASSERDRDEKLFF. In nucleotides, the CDR3 is TGTGCCAGCAGTGAAAGGGACAGGGACGAAAAACTGTTTTTT.

V gene TRBV2 combines with J gene TRBJ2-1, with D tentatively TRBD1 (6 bases). The CDR3 contains 15 residues. CDR1 is SNHLY and CDR2 is FYNNEI in the germline V gene. V was shortened by 1 base and J by 3 bases, with 10 bases between the two germline ends. CDR3 in DNA: TGTGCCAGCAGTGAAGGGACAGTGAGCTACAATGAGCAGTTCTTC. Amino acid sequence: CASSEGTVSYNEQFF.

The chain has TRBV28 and TRBJ1-2; 7 bases fit TRBD1. V trimming: 5 bases; J trimming: 11 bases; junction bases outside the gene matches: 11. The CDR3 loop spans 13 amino acids. The germline V gene has CDR1 MDHEN and CDR2 SYDVKM. In DNA, the CDR3 is TGTGCCAGCAGTCGCGCAACAGGGGTGGGGTACACCTTC. Translated, it gives CASSRATGVGYTF.